The subject of this entry is one T cell receptor (beta chain). Its antigen is undetermined. The data are from a study of T cell responses to AZD1222 COVID-19 vaccine. Study findings and constraints: Donors skewed white British and female; clonal diversity was possibly underestimated. Spike-specific TCR breadth and depth both grew after two AZD1222 doses.

Sequencing used immunoSEQ multiplex PCR; TCRdb keeps in-frame clones, though not all of them. The sample yields roughly 120,000 clones, approximately 85% seen once. The CDR3 runs 16 residues. Germline V gene data show CDR1 as SGHRS and CDR2 as YFSETQ. Trimming at V came to 4 bases and at J to 0 bases, leaving 7 bases not matched to a gene. Sample: peripheral blood, taken 28 days after the second AZD1222 dose. The receptor's source is an adult who received the AZD1222 COVID-19 vaccine. The chain combines TRBV5-1 with TRBJ1-5, with 7 bases aligning to TRBD1. The chain's CDR3 is CASSQGTEYSNQPQHF. The CDR3 nucleotides read TGCGCCAGCAGCCAAGGGACAGAGTATAGCAATCAGCCCCAGCATTTT. The variable domain in full, completed from reference TRBV5-1 and TRBJ1-5, reads KAGVTQTPRYLIKTRGQQVTLSCSPISGHRSVSWYQQTPGQGLQFLFEYFSETQRNKGNFPGRFSGRQFSNSRSEMNVSTLELGDSALYLCASSQGTEYSNQPQHFGDGTRLSIL.